The T cell receptor (beta chain) described here comes from a study of post-analysis software for immune sequencing data. In the study overall: Included courses were relapsing-remitting and secondary progressive multiple sclerosis; progressive-relapsing multiple sclerosis was also included. Whole-study findings and limits: Higher frequency in patients than in controls was seen for 5 or 6 TRBV segments, with TRBV5-6, TRBV5-1 and TRBV20-1 among them.

This clonotype was seen only a few times. Its antigen is currently unknown. The CDR3 spans 16 residues. Germline V gene lookup returns CDR1 MGHRA and CDR2 YSYEKL. The V and J ends lost 4 bases and 3 bases, in that order; junction bases with no gene match: 8. Unique molecular identifiers featured in each of the TCR beta cDNA libraries. TCRdb analysed the PCR reads with MiXCR anew, one entry per CDR3 protein. This table holds 650,000 to 850,000 distinct CDR3 sequences, approximately 53% found once. The receptor's source is a girl aged 10 to 17 with multiple sclerosis. Sequenced: blood. This rearrangement joins TRBV4-1 to TRBJ1-2, with 10 bases aligning to TRBD1. The CDR3: CASSRPGTGADYGYTF. The DNA of the CDR3 is TGCGCCAGCAGCCGTCCCGGGACAGGGGCGGACTATGGCTACACCTTC.